These 14 T cell receptor delta chains were sequenced from one sample in a study of gamma-delta chains in newborns, infants, children. TCRdb re-analyzed the reads via CATT. The sample lists over 5,500 delta-chain clones; around 10% were seen once. Sequenced sample: blood. The receptors derive from a child who was a newborn, infant or young child, either healthy, febrile or measles-vaccinated (not recorded which).

This clone has just a few counts. This may stem from a read error, because a much larger clone lies one nucleotide away. The rearrangement links TRDV2 to TRDJ1, with no clear D. The CDR3 has 18 residues. Germline V lookup: CDR1 GEAIGNYY, CDR2 EKD. The CDR3, as DNA: TGTGCCCGTGACACGGTTGGTGGCTACGGCCTATACACCGATAAACTCATCTTT. This translates into CARDTVGGYGLYTDKLIF.

This sequence joins TRDV1 and TRDJ1; 8 bases are shared with TRDD3. Germline CDR1 TSWWSYY, CDR2 QGS. V trimming: 0 bases; J trimming: 3 bases; junction bases outside the gene matches: 33. The CDR3 is 25 amino acids. CDR3 residues: CALGELLVVVASQGLPWGMSDKLIF. In DNA form, the CDR3 reads TGTGCTCTTGGGGAACTTTTGGTGGTGGTGGCTTCACAGGGCCTGCCTTGGGGGATGTCCGATAAACTCATCTTT.

Only a few counts were recorded for this clone. A read error may produce the germline difference seen at one junction end. The same CDR3 is also encoded by other DNA sequences in this sample. The rearrangement uses TRDV2 and TRDJ3, with 12 bases matching TRDD3. Germline values: CDR1 GEAIGNYY, CDR2 EKD. CDR3 length: 19 amino acids. The CDR3 nucleotides read TGCGCCTGTGACCCTATACTGGGGGATACTCCCTGGGACACCCGACAGATGTTTTTC. Amino acids: CACDPILGDTPWDTRQMFF.

This clone was picked up a small number of times. The rearrangement uses TRDV2 and TRDJ1, with 7 bases identical to TRDD3. Germline assignment: CDR1 GEAIGNYY and CDR2 EKD. This CDR3 spans 19 amino acids. Germline trimming cut 3 bases from V and 0 bases from J; bases unmatched to any gene: 18. The CDR3 DNA sequence: TGTGCCTGTGACCCCGTGGGGGAAGGGGCCGACCAGTACACCGATAAACTCATCTTT. The encoded protein is CACDPVGEGADQYTDKLIF.

This clone was seen a few times. TCRdb's protein, taken from a much larger clone, differs from this DNA's translation at residue 14, likely owing to a read error; the protein displayed comes from the DNA. The chain links TRDV2 to TRDJ2; TRDD3 agrees at 8 bases. Germline CDR1 is GEAIGNYY and CDR2 is EKD. The CDR3 extends over 16 amino acids. Here the CDR3 reads CACDTLGEALTAQPFF. The CDR3 DNA follows: TGTGCCTGTGACACCCTGGGGGAAGCTTTGACAGCACAACCCTTCTTT.

This chain uses TRDV2 with TRDJ1; TRDD3 matches at 12 bases. The germline V gene has CDR1 GEAIGNYY and CDR2 EKD. The junction had 10 bases not matched to a gene; V was cut back by 0 bases and J by 3 bases. The CDR3 totals 18 residues. The CDR3 coding sequence is TGTGCCTGTGACACCTTACTGGGGGATACACTTAAACCCGATAAACTCATCTTT. Translating it yields CACDTLLGDTLKPDKLIF.

By share of the sample, this clone is medium-sized. The same CDR3 is also encoded by other DNA sequences in this sample. The rearrangement joins TRDV2 to TRDJ1; 13 nucleotides line up with TRDD3. CDR3 size: 17 residues. V lost 3 bases to trimming and J lost 1 base; unmatched junction nucleotides: 7. Per germline, CDR1 GEAIGNYY and CDR2 EKD. CDR3 nucleotides: TGTGCCTGTGACGTACTGGGGGATACGATAAGCACCGATAAACTCATCTTT. Translated: CACDVLGDTISTDKLIF.

This clone was detected a few times. TCRdb attributes to this sequence the protein of a much larger clone, which differs from the DNA translation at residue 5; a read error is likely, and the protein displayed is translated from the DNA. The chain has TRDV2 and TRDJ1; TRDD3 aligns across 8 bases. The ends lost 4 bases at V and 0 bases at J; junction bases unmatched: 9. The CDR3 is 16 residues long. Looked up from germline, CDR1 is GEAIGNYY and CDR2 is EKD. CDR3 DNA: TGTGCCTGTGAGGAACTGGGGGCCACCTACACCGATAAACTCATCTTT. Translation: CACEELGATYTDKLIF.

Worth noting for this clone: The sample contains more than one DNA sequence encoding this CDR3. This chain connects TRDV2 to TRDJ1; D is possibly TRDD3 (6 bases). Germline values: CDR1 GEAIGNYY, CDR2 EKD. Trimming took 0 bases from V and 0 from J, leaving 10 bases between them. This CDR3 has 15 amino acids. The CDR3: CACDTVGAYTDKLIF. In DNA, the CDR3 is TGTGCCTGTGACACCGTGGGGGCGTACACCGATAAACTCATCTTT.

The chain recombines TRDV2 with TRDJ1; TRDD3 agrees at 8 bases. The V and J ends lost 5 bases and 3 bases, in that order; junction bases with no gene match: 10. The CDR3 extends over 15 amino acids. The germline gives CDR1 GEAIGNYY, CDR2 EKD. The CDR3 DNA sequence: TGTGCCTGTGGCTCTGCGGGGGATAACCCCGATAAACTCATCTTT. It codes for CACGSAGDNPDKLIF.

On this clone: An end of the junction differs from the germline gene, which may be a read error. The same CDR3 also results from other DNA sequences found in this sample. The rearrangement joins TRDV2 to TRDJ2; D is unclear. This CDR3 comprises 14 residues. The germline V gene encodes CDR1 GEAIGNYY and CDR2 EKD. The CDR3, as DNA: TGTGCCTGTGACACCTGGTGGATGACAGCACAACTCTTTTTT. Amino acid sequence: CACDTWWMTAQLFF.

On this clone: One base away lies a much larger clone, so this may be a sequencing read error. The rearrangement joins TRDV2 to TRDJ1; TRDD3 might be the D (6 bases). This CDR3 has 17 residues. The V end was cut by 0 bases, the J end by 0 bases, with 16 bases between. Germline V CDR1 and CDR2: GEAIGNYY, EKD. The CDR3 nucleotides read TGTGCCTGTGACACCGTGGGTAGGGATAGATACACCGATAAACTCATCTTT. Its translation is CACDTVGRDRYTDKLIF.

This sequence joins TRDV2 and TRDJ1; TRDD3 aligns across 9 bases. Germline V CDR1 and CDR2: GEAIGNYY, EKD. J gave up 0 bases and V 0 bases, and 13 bases lay outside the gene matches. CDR3 length: 19 residues. CDR3: CACDTVTGGRPNHTDKLIF. Written as DNA, the CDR3 is TGTGCCTGTGACACCGTTACTGGGGGACGCCCAAACCACACCGATAAACTCATCTTT.

The chain employs TRDV2 and TRDJ1; 12 bases line up with TRDD3. V was clipped by 1 base and J by 3 bases; unmatched bases: 5. Germline values: CDR1 GEAIGNYY, CDR2 EKD. The CDR3 contains 16 residues. The CDR3 DNA reads TGTGCCTGTGACACTCTGGGGGATACGCCCCCCGATAAACTCATCTTT. This translates into CACDTLGDTPPDKLIF.